The sequence of this T cell receptor (beta chain) was determined in a study of T cells after yellow fever vaccination. There are 14 residues in the CDR3. The germline gives CDR1 KGHDR, CDR2 SFDVKD. V dropped 4 bases and J dropped 5; count of bases not matched to a gene: 5. A single record per CDR3 protein comes from TCRdb applying MiXCR to the 5' RACE reads. The data hold hundreds of thousands of distinct CDR3 sequences, with approximately 16% observed a single time. This clonotype was obtained from a man aged 18 to 29 who received the YFV17D yellow fever vaccine. The sample consisted of PBMCs, taken about 5 days after the first yellow fever vaccination. The J gene is TRBJ2-3, the V gene TRBV24-1, with 7 bases matching TRBD1. CDR3 DNA sequence: TGTGCCACCAGTGACCCGGACAGGCGAGATACGCAGTATTTT. This encodes CATSDPDRRDTQYF.